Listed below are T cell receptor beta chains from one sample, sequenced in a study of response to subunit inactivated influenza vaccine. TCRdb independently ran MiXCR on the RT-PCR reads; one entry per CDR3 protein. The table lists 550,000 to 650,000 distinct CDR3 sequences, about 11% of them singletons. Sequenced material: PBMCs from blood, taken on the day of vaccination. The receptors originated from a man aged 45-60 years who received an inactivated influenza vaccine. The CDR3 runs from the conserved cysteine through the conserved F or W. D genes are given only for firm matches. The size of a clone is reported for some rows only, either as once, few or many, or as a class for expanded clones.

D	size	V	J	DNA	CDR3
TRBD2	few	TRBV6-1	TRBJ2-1	TGTGCCAGCAGAACAACCGGGACTAGCGTGGCTGAGCAGTTCTTC	CASRTTGTSVAEQFF
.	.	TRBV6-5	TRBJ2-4	TGTGCCAGCAGTTCCTCAGGGCGGGCCAAAAACATTCAGTACTTC	CASSSSGRAKNIQYF
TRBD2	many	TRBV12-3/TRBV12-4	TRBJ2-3	TGTGCCAGCAGCCGACTAGCGGGGGGGGACACAGATACGCAGTATTTT	CASSRLAGGDTDTQYF
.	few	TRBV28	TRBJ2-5	TGTGCCAGCAGTTTAGGTCTGCGGAAAGAGACCCAGTACTTC	CASSLGLRKETQYF
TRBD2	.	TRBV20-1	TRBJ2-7	TGCAGTGCTAGAGATCAGGGAGGCGGGGGGCCCCGCTACGAGCAGTACTTC	CSARDQGGGGPRYEQYF
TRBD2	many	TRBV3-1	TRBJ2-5	TGTGCCAGCAGCCCCGGGACTAGCGGGGAAGAGACCCAGTACTTC	CASSPGTSGEETQYF
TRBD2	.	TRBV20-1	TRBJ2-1	TGCAGCCCCCTCTTCCAGGGCGGGAGATCGGGTGAGCAGTTCTTC	CSPLFQGGRSGEQFF
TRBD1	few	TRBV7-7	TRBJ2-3	TGTGCCAGCAGCCCCGGGACAGGGGAAGATACGCAGTATTTT	CASSPGTGEDTQYF
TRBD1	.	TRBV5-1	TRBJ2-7	TGCGCCATCAGCTTGGCAGGGGGATACGAGCAGTACTTC	CAISLAGGYEQYF
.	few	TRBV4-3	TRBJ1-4	TGCGCCAGCAGCCAAGGCTCGGGTGTACTGTTTTTT	CASSQGSGVLFF
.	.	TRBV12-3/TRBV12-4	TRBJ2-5	TGTGCCAGCAGTTCCAACAGCGAAGAGACCCAGTACTTC	CASSSNSEETQYF
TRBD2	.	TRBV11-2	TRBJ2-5	TGTGCCAGCAGCTTTCCCTCAAGCGGGGGGACAAGAACCCCCCGGGAGACCCAGTACTTC	CASSFPSSGGTRTPRETQYF
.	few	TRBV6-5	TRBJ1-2	TGTGCCAGCAGTTACTCTGCGGGAGGGGTCTCCCTGGAGGTCTATGGCTACACCTTC	CASSYSAGGVSLEVYGYTF
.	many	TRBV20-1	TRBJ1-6	TGCAGTGCTAGAGATCATCGACAGCCCGGTAATTCACCCCTCCACTTT	CSARDHRQPGNSPLHF
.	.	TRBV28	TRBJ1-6	TGTGCCAGCAGAGACAGGTCTTCACCCCTCCACTTT	CASRDRSSPLHF
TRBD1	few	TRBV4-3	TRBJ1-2	TGCGCCAGCAGCCGAGTACAGGGGACCCTCTTCTATGGCTACACCTTC	CASSRVQGTLFYGYTF
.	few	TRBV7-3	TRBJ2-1	TGTGCCAGCAGCTTAAACTACAACAATGAGCAGTTCTTC	CASSLNYNNEQFF
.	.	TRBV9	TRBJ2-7	TGTGCCAGCAGCGTAGAAGGGTCTTTGGAAAACGAGCAGTACTTC	CASSVEGSLENEQYF
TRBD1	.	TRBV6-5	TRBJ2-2	TGTGCCAGCAGTTATGTTCCTTGGACAGGGAACACCGGGGAGCTGTTTTTT	CASSYVPWTGNTGELFF
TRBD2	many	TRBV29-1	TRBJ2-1	TGCAGCGTTGAAGATCCCGGGACTAGCGGCGAGAATGAGCAGTTCTTC	CSVEDPGTSGENEQFF
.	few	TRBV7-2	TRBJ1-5	TGTGCCAGCAGCTTAGGATCGGGTAAAGGCAATCAGCCCCAGCATTTT	CASSLGSGKGNQPQHF
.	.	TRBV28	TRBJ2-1	TGTGCCAGCAGTTTCCCCGGCAGAAACAATGAGCAGTTCTTC	CASSFPGRNNEQFF
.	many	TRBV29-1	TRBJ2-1	TGCAGCGTTGCAGATGCGTGGAATGAGCAGTTCTTC	CSVADAWNEQFF
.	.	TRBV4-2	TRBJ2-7	TGTGCCAGCAGCCGCCAATCTTCCGGAACCTACGAGCAGTACTTC	CASSRQSSGTYEQYF
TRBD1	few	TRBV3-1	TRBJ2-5	TGTGCCAGCAGCCAAGGGACAGGACAGTGGGGAGAGACCCAGTACTTC	CASSQGTGQWGETQYF
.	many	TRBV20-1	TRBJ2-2	TGCAGTGCTAGATCAGGAGGCACCGGGGAGCTGTTTTTT	CSARSGGTGELFF
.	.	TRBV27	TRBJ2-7	TGTGCCAGCAGTTTTACGGGGGCAGATTCCTACGAGCAGTACTTC	CASSFTGADSYEQYF
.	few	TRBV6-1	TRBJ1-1	TGTGCCAGCAGGGTGGGACAGAACACTGAAGCTTTCTTT	CASRVGQNTEAFF